The 14 T cell receptor beta chains below were found in one sample sequenced in a study of beta chain features in type 1 diabetes. Study findings and constraints: Patients with Type 1 diabetes showed moderately but significantly shorter TCRB CDR3s in all four CD4+ subsets.

These receptors have no identified antigens. What was sequenced were expressed TCRB transcripts, since all of the isolated RNA had been reverse transcribed. Profiled with immunoSEQ multiplex PCR; TCRdb holds only in-frame clones, not every one. The sample has about 660,000 clones, 11% to 15% seen once. Sample: naive CD4+ T cells from blood. The receptors derive from a man aged 18 to 29 with type 1 diabetes.

In DNA, the CDR3 is TGTGCCAGCAGCTTAGCGGGCAGGGGAAATCAGCCCCAGCATTTT. Translating gives CASSLAGRGNQPQHF. The chain combines TRBV7-2 with TRBJ1-5; maybe TRBD1 (6 bases). V lost 0 bases, J lost 4 bases, and 10 bases lay in between. Germline CDR1 and CDR2: SGHTA and FQGNSA. The CDR3 has 15 amino acids.

This clone occurred a few times. The J gene is TRBJ1-2, the V gene TRBV6-5; 9 positions agree with TRBD1. J gave up 4 bases and V 6 bases, and 9 bases lay outside the gene matches. CDR3 size: 15 residues. Germline V lookup: CDR1 MNHEY, CDR2 SVGAGI. The CDR3 nucleotides are TGTGCCAGCAGACCCAACAGGGGGCAGTCCTATGGCTACACCTTC. Translated, it gives CASRPNRGQSYGYTF.

This clone was recorded a few times. The chain couples TRBV7-3 to TRBJ2-2; TRBD1 matches at 9 bases. This CDR3 spans 17 amino acids. V lost 7 bases, J lost 4 bases, and 13 bases stayed unmatched. Germline CDR1 SGHTA, CDR2 FQGTGA. The CDR3 DNA is TGTGCCAGCACTCCGGGACAGGGAACGGTGGGCACCGGGGAGCTGTTTTTT. Its protein product is CASTPGQGTVGTGELFF.

This clone was seen more than once but under ten times. The gene calls are TRBV6-6 and TRBJ1-5; a possible D gene is TRBD1 (6 bases). Germline lookup yields CDR1 MNHNY and CDR2 SVGAGI (reference sequence). Trimming removed 6 bases at V and 0 bases at J, with 9 bases between. The CDR3 spans 14 residues. CDR3 residues: CASSQDSSNQPQHF. The DNA of the CDR3 is TGTGCCAGCAGCCAGGACAGTAGCAATCAGCCCCAGCATTTT.

This clone was observed a handful of times. This sequence joins TRBV29-1 and TRBJ2-7; 14 nucleotides match TRBD2. Looked up from germline, CDR1 is SQVTM and CDR2 is ANQGSEA. Trimming at V came to 5 bases and at J to 3 bases, leaving 6 bases not matched to a gene. This CDR3 contains 15 residues. CDR3 residues: CSVPGTSGGGYEQYF. The CDR3 bases are TGCAGCGTTCCCGGGACTAGCGGGGGAGGCTACGAGCAGTACTTC.

This chain links TRBV28 with TRBJ1-6; D is unclear. V was shortened by 8 bases and J by 10 bases, with 15 bases between the two germline ends. Germline loops: CDR1 MDHEN, CDR2 SYDVKM. There are 13 residues in the CDR3. CDR3 nucleotide sequence: TGTGCCAGCCTATCCTACCCGGGCTCACCCCTCCACTTT. Its protein product is CASLSYPGSPLHF.

The chain couples TRBV6-1 to TRBJ2-7; D is unclear. The CDR3 is 12 residues long. CDR1 and CDR2 (germline): MNHNS, SASEGT. The ends were cut back, 6 bases at V and 6 bases at J, with 12 bases in the middle. DNA of the CDR3: TGTGCCAGCAGCTCATCGACGGCCGAGCAGTACTTC. It translates to CASSSSTAEQYF.

This clone has only a few counts. V is TRBV28 and J is TRBJ2-3, with TRBD1 identical over 7 bases. V lost 5 bases and J lost 2; bases outside the gene matches: 4. Germline loops: CDR1 MDHEN, CDR2 SYDVKM. The CDR3 length is 14 residues. In nucleotides, the CDR3 is TGTGCCAGCAGTCCCGGACAGGACACAGATACGCAGTATTTT. As protein: CASSPGQDTDTQYF.

V gene TRBV7-9 combines with J gene TRBJ2-7, with D hard to call. This CDR3 is built from 13 residues. Trimming cost V 5 bases and J 2 bases, with 10 bases left between them. The germline gives CDR1 SEHNR, CDR2 FQNEAQ (reference sequence). The CDR3 sequence: CASSRTSPYEQYF. The CDR3 region has the DNA TGTGCCAGCAGCCGCACAAGCCCCTACGAGCAGTACTTC.

The chain has TRBV4-1 and TRBJ2-2, with D possibly being TRBD1 (5 bases). The V end lost 2 bases, the J end lost 6 bases, and 10 bases lay between the germline ends. Germline V gives CDR1 MGHRA, CDR2 YSYEKL. CDR3 length: 14 amino acids. The CDR3: CASSQTTAPGELFF. DNA for the CDR3: TGCGCCAGCAGCCAAACGACAGCACCCGGGGAGCTGTTTTTT.

The table lists this clone with a few counts. The chain employs TRBV13 and TRBJ2-5; D is perhaps TRBD2 (5 bases). This CDR3 has 14 amino acids. Trimming cost V 0 bases and J 2 bases, with 7 bases left between them. Looked up from germline, CDR1 is PRHDT and CDR2 is FYEKMQ (reference sequence). The CDR3 sequence is CASSLGGRQETQYF. The DNA for the CDR3 is TGTGCCAGCAGCTTAGGGGGGAGACAAGAGACCCAGTACTTC.

This clone has only a few counts. This chain uses TRBV28 with TRBJ2-6, with D uncertain. V shed 10 bases and J shed 2 bases, with 9 bases lying between them. The germline gives CDR1 MDHEN, CDR2 SYDVKM. The CDR3 totals 13 residues. CDR3 loop: CATFVAGANVLTF. In nucleotides, the CDR3 is TGTGCCACCTTTGTGGCTGGGGCCAACGTCCTGACTTTC.

The genes are TRBV4-2 and TRBJ2-1, with D hard to call. The CDR3 is made up of 17 amino acids. The V end lost 5 bases, the J end lost 11 bases, and 28 bases lay between the germline ends. Germline CDR1 reads LGHNA; CDR2 reads YNFKEQ. The CDR3 spells CASSLIIQPYSVIKQFF. In DNA, the CDR3 is TGTGCCAGCAGCTTGATAATTCAGCCGTACTCGGTTATTAAGCAGTTCTTC.

The V gene is TRBV6-5, the J gene TRBJ1-2, with D maybe TRBD1 (5 bases). The CDR3 extends over 14 amino acids. From germline, CDR1 is MNHEY and CDR2 SVGAGI. Trimming took 2 bases from V and 2 from J, leaving 9 bases between them. The DNA of the CDR3 is TGTGCCAGCAGTTACGGGGAGGGGAACTATGGCTACACCTTC. It codes for CASSYGEGNYGYTF.